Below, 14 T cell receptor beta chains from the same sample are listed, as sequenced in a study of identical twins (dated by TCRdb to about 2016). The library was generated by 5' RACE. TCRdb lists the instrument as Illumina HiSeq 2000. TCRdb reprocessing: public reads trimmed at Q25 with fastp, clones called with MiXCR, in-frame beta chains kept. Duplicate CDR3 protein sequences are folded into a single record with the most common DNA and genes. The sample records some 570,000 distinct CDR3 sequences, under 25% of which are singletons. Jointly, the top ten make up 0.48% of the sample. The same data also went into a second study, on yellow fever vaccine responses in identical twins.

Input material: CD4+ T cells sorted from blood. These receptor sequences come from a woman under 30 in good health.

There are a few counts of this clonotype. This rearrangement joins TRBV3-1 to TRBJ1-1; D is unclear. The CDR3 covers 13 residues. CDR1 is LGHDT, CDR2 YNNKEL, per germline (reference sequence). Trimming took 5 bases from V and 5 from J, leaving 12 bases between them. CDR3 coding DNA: TGTGCCAGCAGCTACCTGGATCGGACTGAAGCTTTCTTT. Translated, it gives CASSYLDRTEAFF.

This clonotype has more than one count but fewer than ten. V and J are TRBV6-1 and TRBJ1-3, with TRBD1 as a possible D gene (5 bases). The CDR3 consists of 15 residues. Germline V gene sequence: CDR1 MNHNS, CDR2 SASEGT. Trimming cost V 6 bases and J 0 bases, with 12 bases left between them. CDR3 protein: CASSRQSSSGNTIYF. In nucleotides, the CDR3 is TGTGCCAGCAGCAGACAGTCTTCCTCTGGAAACACCATATATTTT.

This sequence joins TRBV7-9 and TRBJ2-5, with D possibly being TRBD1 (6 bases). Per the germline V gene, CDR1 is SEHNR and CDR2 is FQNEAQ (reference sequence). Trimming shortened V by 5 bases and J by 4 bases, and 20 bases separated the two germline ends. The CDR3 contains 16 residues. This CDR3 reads CASSAFRDTVRETQYF. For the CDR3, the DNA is TGTGCCAGCAGCGCATTCCGGGACACTGTACGAGAGACCCAGTACTTC. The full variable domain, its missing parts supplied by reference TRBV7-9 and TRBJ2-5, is DTGVSQNPRHKITKRGQNVTFRCDPISEHNRLYWYRQTLGQGPEFLTYFQNEAQLEKSRLLSDRFSAERPKGSFSTLEIQRTEQGDSAMYLCASSAFRDTVRETQYFGPGTRLLVL.

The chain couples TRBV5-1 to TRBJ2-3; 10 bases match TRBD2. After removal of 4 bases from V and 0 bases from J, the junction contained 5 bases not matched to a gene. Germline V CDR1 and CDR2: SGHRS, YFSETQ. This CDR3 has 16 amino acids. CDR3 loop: CASSAGTSESTDTQYF. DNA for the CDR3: TGCGCCAGCAGCGCGGGGACTAGCGAGAGCACAGATACGCAGTATTTT.

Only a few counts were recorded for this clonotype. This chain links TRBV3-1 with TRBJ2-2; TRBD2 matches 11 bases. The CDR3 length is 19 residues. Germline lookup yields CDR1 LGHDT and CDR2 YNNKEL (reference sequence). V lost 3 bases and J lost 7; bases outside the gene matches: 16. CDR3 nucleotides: TGTGCCAGCAGCCAGGGGCATCCGTATAGCGGGAGGGCATTCGGGGAGCTGTTTTTT. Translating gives CASSQGHPYSGRAFGELFF.

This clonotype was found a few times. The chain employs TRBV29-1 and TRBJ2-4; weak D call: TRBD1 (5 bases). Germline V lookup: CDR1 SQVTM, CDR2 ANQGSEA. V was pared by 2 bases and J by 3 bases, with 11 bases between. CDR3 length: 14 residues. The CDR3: CSVELRADKNIQYF. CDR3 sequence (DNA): TGCAGCGTTGAACTCAGGGCTGACAAAAACATTCAGTACTTC.

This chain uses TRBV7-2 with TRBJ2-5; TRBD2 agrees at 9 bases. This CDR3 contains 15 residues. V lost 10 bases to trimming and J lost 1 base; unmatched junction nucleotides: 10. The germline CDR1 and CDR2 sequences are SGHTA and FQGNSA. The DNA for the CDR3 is TGTGCCACCGGAGGGCTAGCGGGACCCCAAGAGACCCAGTACTTC. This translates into CATGGLAGPQETQYF.

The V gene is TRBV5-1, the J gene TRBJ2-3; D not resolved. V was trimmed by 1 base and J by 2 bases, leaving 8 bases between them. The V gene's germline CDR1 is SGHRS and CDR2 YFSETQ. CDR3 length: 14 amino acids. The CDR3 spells CASSLLKSTDTQYF. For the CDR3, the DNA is TGCGCCAGCAGCTTGCTGAAGTCCACAGATACGCAGTATTTT. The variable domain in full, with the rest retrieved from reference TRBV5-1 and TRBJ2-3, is KAGVTQTPRYLIKTRGQQVTLSCSPISGHRSVSWYQQTPGQGLQFLFEYFSETQRNKGNFPGRFSGRQFSNSRSEMNVSTLELGDSALYLCASSLLKSTDTQYFGPGTRLTVL.

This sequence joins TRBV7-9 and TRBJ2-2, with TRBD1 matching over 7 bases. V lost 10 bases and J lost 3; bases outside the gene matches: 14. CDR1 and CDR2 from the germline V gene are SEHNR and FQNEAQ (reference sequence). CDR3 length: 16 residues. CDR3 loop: CATTSTRDSYTGELFF. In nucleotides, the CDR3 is TGTGCCACCACCAGCACCCGGGACAGCTACACCGGGGAGCTGTTTTTT.

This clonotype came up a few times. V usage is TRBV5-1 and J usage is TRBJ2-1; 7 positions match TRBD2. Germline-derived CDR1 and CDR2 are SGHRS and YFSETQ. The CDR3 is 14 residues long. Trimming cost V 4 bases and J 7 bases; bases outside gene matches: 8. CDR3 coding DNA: TGCGCCAGCAGCACGGGAGGACTAAAGAATGAGCAGTTCTTC. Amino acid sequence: CASSTGGLKNEQFF. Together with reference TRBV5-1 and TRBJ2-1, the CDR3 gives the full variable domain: KAGVTQTPRYLIKTRGQQVTLSCSPISGHRSVSWYQQTPGQGLQFLFEYFSETQRNKGNFPGRFSGRQFSNSRSEMNVSTLELGDSALYLCASSTGGLKNEQFFGPGTRLTVL.

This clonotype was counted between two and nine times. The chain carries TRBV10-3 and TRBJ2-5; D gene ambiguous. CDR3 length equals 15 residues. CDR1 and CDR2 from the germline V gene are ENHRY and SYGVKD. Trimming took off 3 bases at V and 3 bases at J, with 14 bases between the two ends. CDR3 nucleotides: TGTGCCATCAGTGACCGGTTTGCCGATGAAGAGACCCAGTACTTC. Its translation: CAISDRFADEETQYF.

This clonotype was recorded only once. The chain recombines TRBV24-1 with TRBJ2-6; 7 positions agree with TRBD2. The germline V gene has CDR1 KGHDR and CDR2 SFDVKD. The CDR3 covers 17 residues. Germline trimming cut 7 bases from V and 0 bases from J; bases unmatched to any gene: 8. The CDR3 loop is CATSGASGVSGANVLTF. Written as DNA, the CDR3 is TGTGCCACCAGCGGGGCTAGCGGAGTCTCTGGGGCCAACGTCCTGACTTTC.

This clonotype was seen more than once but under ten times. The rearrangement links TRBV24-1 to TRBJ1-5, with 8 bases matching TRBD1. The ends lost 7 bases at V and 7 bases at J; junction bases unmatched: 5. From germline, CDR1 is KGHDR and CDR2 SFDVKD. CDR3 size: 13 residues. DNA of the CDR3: TGTGCCACCAGGGACAGGGAGGAGCAGCCCCAGCATTTT. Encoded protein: CATRDREEQPQHF.

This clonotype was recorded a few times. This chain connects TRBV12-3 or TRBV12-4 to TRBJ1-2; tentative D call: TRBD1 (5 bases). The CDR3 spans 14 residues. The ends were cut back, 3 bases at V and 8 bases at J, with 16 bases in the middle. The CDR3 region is CASSLGRMGGGYTF. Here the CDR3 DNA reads TGTGCCAGCAGTTTGGGACGGATGGGAGGAGGCTACACCTTC.